This T cell receptor (beta chain) originates from a study of blood T cell repertoires in COVID-19. Turning to the study itself: Samples representing acute and convalescent COVID-19 were sourced from the United States, Italy and Spain. PBMCs, B-cell-depleted T cells, or T cells provided the cDNA or gDNA that made up the material.

TCRdb's table, derived via immunoSEQ multiplex PCR, lists solely in-frame clones and lacks some. The data show more than 150,000 clones, about 90% seen once. V was cut by 5 bases and J by 6 bases, with 17 bases left in between. The CDR3 totals 15 residues. Per the germline V gene, CDR1 is SGHRS and CDR2 is YFSETQ. The rearrangement joins TRBV5-1 to TRBJ1-4; D not certain. Sequenced material: peripheral blood. The clonotype comes from a woman in her 70s with acute or convalescent COVID-19. The CDR3 sequence is CASREAYRRHEKLFF. CDR3 nucleotide sequence: TGCGCCAGCAGAGAGGCCTACCGGCGGCATGAAAAACTGTTTTTT.